The clone carrying this T cell receptor (beta chain) was recorded once. Its target is not known. This sample was taken from a study of shared clonotypes between healthy human individuals. Study results and limitations: Relative to their counterparts shared across all four donors, non-shared clonotypes exhibited diminished generation probabilities.

The CDR3 spans 16 residues. V lost 5 bases and J lost 3; bases outside the gene matches: 8. Germline V lookup: CDR1 SGHNT, CDR2 YENEEA. Deep-level assay runs were performed. Study processing details: ImmunoSEQ junction-only sequences lacked quality scores, so their filtering differed. Some clones are missing from TCRdb's copy, which holds only in-frame ones; the method was immunoSEQ multiplex PCR. V and J calls plus clone size are reproduced from that table; the DNA served to infer D and trimming. Of 2 million to 3 million clones in the sample, over 85% were seen once. The study separated CD4+ cells into CD45RA+ naive and CD45RA-negative memory subsets.

The specimen was naive CD4+ T cells from PBMCs. As for subset: CD45RA+ positively selected. The sequence was collected from a man aged 18 to 29 in good health. Some clones in this sample may be carry-over from other donors' samples. The J gene is TRBJ2-7, the V gene TRBV11-3; TRBD2 matches 12 bases. CDR3 region: CASSQRRLAGVYEQYF. DNA of the CDR3: TGTGCCAGCAGCCAAAGAAGACTAGCGGGAGTCTACGAGCAGTACTTC.